Given below is one T cell receptor (beta chain) in context. The data derive from a study of blood T cells in healthy people across ages. Trimming took 0 bases from V and 5 from J, leaving 15 bases between them. From germline, CDR1 is SGDLS and CDR2 YYNGEE. This CDR3 is built from 16 residues. A second PCR of roughly 7 to 11 cycles used a sample-barcoded 5' primer and a J-beta primer mix. One entry per CDR3 protein, called by TCRdb with MiXCR from the 5' RACE reads. In the table there are fewer than 1.5 million distinct CDR3 sequences, around 42% of which are singletons. The clonotype comes from a young woman in good health. Sequences were obtained from blood. The chain joins TRBV9 to TRBJ2-1; a possible D gene is TRBD2 (5 bases). DNA for the CDR3: TGTGCCAGCAGCGTAGCTCCCCAACGGGGAAACAATGAGCAGTTCTTC. Translating gives CASSVAPQRGNNEQFF.